The source of this TCR beta chain is a study of T cells after yellow fever vaccination (dated by TCRdb to between 2017 and 2020). Some background on the complete study: Libraries from fractions with low cell numbers were prepared with the SMART-Seq v4 Ultra Low Input RNA kit. To follow T-cell clones before and after primary and booster YFV17D yellow fever vaccination, bulk TCR alpha and beta repertoires were sequenced over time. Two healthy male donors, one aged 18 to 30 and one aged 30 to 40 years, made up the cohort. Blood was collected at multiple timepoints before and after primary and secondary immunization, and bulk PBMC replicates and cell subsets were isolated. What the authors observed across the whole study: Because abundant contaminating clonotypes from the bulk population could be contained in FACS-sorted repertoires, computational filtering was required. Because the study included only a couple of donors, the extent to which the findings can be generalized is limited. A small share of clonotypes occurred in both CD4 and CD8 compartments, likely arising from convergent recombination. After the booster, most clones that had expanded after primary vaccination were detected again (around 95% of CD4 and 70% to 90% of CD8), suggesting broad maintenance of memory. The secondary T-cell response was weaker than the primary response but faster, peaking on day 5 instead of day 15.

V gives up 1 base and J gives up 10 bases, and the segment between their germline ends measures 19 bases. The germline V gene gives CDR1 as LGHNA and CDR2 as YSLEER. The CDR3 spans 16 residues, from the cysteine through the phenylalanine. Kept here is only the CDR3 DNA, which spans 48 bases and is read in frame from base 1. The treatment or condition label for this specimen denotes: live attenuated yellow fever vaccine strain. Two biological replicates of bulk PBMCs were collected at each blood-draw timepoint. PBMCs were isolated from peripheral blood using a standard Ficoll-Paque protocol. TriZol was used to extract RNA from bulk PBMCs, CD4 and CD8 fractions, and dextramer-positive and dextramer-negative fractions. Concerning this clonotype: It has no known antigen specificity. Base qualities are missing; no much larger clone stands one base away.

Sequencing used an Illumina NovaSeq 6000. TCR cDNA was synthesized by 5'RACE template switching, through which a universal primer site and unique molecular identifiers were introduced. Priming of cDNA synthesis was performed from both the TCR alpha and TCR beta constant segments. Libraries were amplified in two PCR steps, with sample barcodes and sequencing adapters added in the second step. Sequencing of libraries was done on Illumina HiSeq 2500 (2x100 bp) or NovaSeq (2x150 bp). Per the source publication's procedure: MIGEC handled demultiplexing of reads and collapsing into UMI consensus sequences, while MiXCR performed V(D)J alignment. Vaccine-responding clonotypes were defined with edgeR using replicate PBMC samples, requiring FDR below 0.01 and a log2 fold change above 5 up to day 15. CD4 or CD8 identity was assigned to each bulk clonotype according to whether the clonotype was present at higher abundance in the sequenced CD4 repertoire or the sequenced CD8 repertoire. TCRdb's own reprocessing of the public reads used fastp at Q25 and MiXCR and kept productive beta chains. Merged by CDR3 protein, the rows form single entries marked with the most common genes and DNA. These V and J calls originate from TCRdb's pipeline instead of the authors' own analysis. Recorded for this sample are hundreds of thousands of distinct CDR3 sequences; under 20% of them occurred a single time. 15% to 20% of the sample is held by the ten biggest clonotypes.

The sample consisted of PBMCs, taken before the yellow fever booster vaccination. The V gene is TRBV4-3 and the J gene is TRBJ1-4; matching of 5 bases hints at TRBD1 as the D gene. The TCR was taken from a man between 18 and 29 years old who received the YFV17D yellow fever vaccine. Read as DNA, the sequence is TGCGCCAGCAGCCAAGCCGAGACAGACGTTTTTGCAAAACTGTTTTTT. It codes for CASSQAETDVFAKLFF.